Presented here are 24 T cell receptor beta chains from one specimen sequenced in a study of Graves' ophthalmopathy and Graves' hyperthyroidism (dated by TCRdb to 2017 to 2018). Instrument used: Illumina HiSeq 2000. For repertoire sequencing, TCR beta CDR3 regions were amplified from RNA transcripts. A first-round RT-PCR used HTBI primers with the Qiagen OneStep RT-PCR kit, followed by a second-round multiplex PCR, size selection and purification. The raw public data were reprocessed by TCRdb itself: fastp quality trimming at Q25, MiXCR clonotype calling, in-frame beta chains only. A single entry per CDR3 protein holds the most common genes and DNA from its merged rows. For this sample the table gives about 340,000 distinct CDR3 sequences, of which roughly 15% were detected only once. Roughly an eighth of the sample is held by the ten biggest clonotypes. Specimen: peripheral blood. These receptors came from an adult man with Graves' ophthalmopathy.

This clonotype was observed at least ten times. The V call is TRBV5-1, the J call TRBJ1-5, with D possibly matching TRBD1 (6 bases). The CDR3 totals 15 residues. Trimming took 5 bases from V and 2 from J, leaving 14 bases between them. Germline CDR1 SGHRS, CDR2 YFSETQ. The CDR3 region is CASRPGPGGNQPQHF. As DNA, the CDR3 is TGCGCCAGCAGACCGGGACCAGGGGGCAATCAGCCCCAGCATTTT.

V gene TRBV6-1 combines with J gene TRBJ2-4; D call uncertain. CDR1 MNHNS and CDR2 SASEGT come from the germline V gene. With 3 bases removed from V and 0 bases from J, the gap between germline ends came to 6 bases. The CDR3 sequence is 14 residues long. The CDR3 reads CASSEFLAKNIQYF. The CDR3 DNA reads TGTGCCAGCAGTGAGTTCTTAGCCAAAAACATTCAGTACTTC.

The chain combines TRBV6-2 or TRBV6-3 with TRBJ2-2, with D perhaps TRBD1 or TRBD2 (5 bases each). This CDR3 is 15 amino acids long. Germline V lookup: CDR1 MNHEY, CDR2 SVGEGT. V gave up 6 bases and J gave up 6 bases, with 17 bases separating them. This chain's CDR3 is CASSLGRSPAGELFF. CDR3 in DNA: TGTGCCAGCAGCCTGGGACGTAGCCCGGCCGGGGAGCTGTTTTTT.

The table lists this clonotype with many counts. CDR3 in amino acids: CASTTGTGTGYTF. CDR3 in DNA: TGTGCCAGCACCACCGGGACAGGGACCGGCTACACCTTC. The chain has TRBV6-5 and TRBJ1-2; 9 nucleotides align to TRBD1. Germline V gene data show CDR1 as MNHEY and CDR2 as SVGAGI. This CDR3 spans 13 amino acids. The V and J ends lost 7 bases and 8 bases, in that order; junction bases with no gene match: 8.

This clonotype was recorded a few times. The chain links TRBV6-1 to TRBJ1-6; 8 nucleotides match TRBD1. This CDR3 contains 14 residues. CDR1 is MNHNS, CDR2 SASEGT, per germline. V was pared by 7 bases and J by 7 bases, with 6 bases of the junction left unmatched. The CDR3 DNA follows: TGTGCCAGCACCGGGACAGGAGACAATTCACCCCTCCACTTT. The encoded protein is CASTGTGDNSPLHF.

The V gene is TRBV7-2, the J gene TRBJ1-5; TRBD1 is a possible D gene (5 bases). V was pared by 2 bases and J by 6 bases, with 14 bases between. The CDR3 length is 15 residues. CDR1 is SGHTA and CDR2 is FQGNSA in the germline V gene. The CDR3 sequence is CASSLWGGGRQPQHF. The CDR3 nucleotides are TGTGCCAGCAGCTTATGGGGGGGTGGTCGTCAGCCCCAGCATTTT.

This clonotype was seen repeatedly, ten times or more. The rearrangement uses TRBV5-1 and TRBJ2-6, with 7 bases aligning to TRBD2. CDR1 and CDR2 from the germline V gene are SGHRS and YFSETQ. V shed 4 bases and J 2 bases; nucleotides not matched to a gene: 6. The CDR3 spans 16 residues. CDR3 amino acids: CASSRQREAGANVLTF. The CDR3 DNA follows: TGCGCCAGCAGCCGACAGCGGGAAGCTGGGGCCAACGTCCTGACTTTC.

In its sample, this clonotype was seen many times. The rearrangement links TRBV12-3 or TRBV12-4 to TRBJ2-2, with TRBD1 matching 9 bases. The CDR3 spans 17 residues. Trimming removed 5 bases from V and 4 bases from J; junction bases left unmatched: 11. The CDR3 here is CASSASGTGMITGELFF. The CDR3 bases are TGTGCCAGCAGTGCCTCCGGGACAGGGATGATCACCGGGGAGCTGTTTTTT.

This clonotype was seen ten or more times. This chain uses TRBV6-2 or TRBV6-3 with TRBJ2-7; perhaps TRBD1 as D (5 bases). The CDR3 length is 16 residues. Germline CDR1 reads MNHEY; CDR2 reads SVGEGT. Trimming left V 0 bases short and J 7 bases short, with 19 bases between. The CDR3 nucleotides read TGTGCCAGCAGTTACTCGAGTGATATCCCTTCAGGGGAGCAGTACTTC. As protein: CASSYSSDIPSGEQYF.

This clonotype was observed many times. The chain couples TRBV27 to TRBJ2-7, with 12 positions matching TRBD1. Germline loops: CDR1 MNHEY, CDR2 SMNVEV (reference sequence). The length of the CDR3 is 18 residues. The trim removed 5 bases at V and 4 bases at J, leaving 15 bases unmatched. In DNA, the CDR3 is TGTGCCAGCAGTACGACAGGGACAGGGGGCTTCGGCTCGTACGAGCAGTACTTC. Translating gives CASSTTGTGGFGSYEQYF.

Many counts were recorded for this clonotype. CDR3 protein: CASSLVGTGEWPQHF. Here the CDR3 DNA reads TGTGCCAGCAGCTTAGTAGGGACTGGGGAATGGCCCCAGCATTTT. The chain recombines TRBV7-2 with TRBJ1-5, with a weak D call TRBD1 (5 bases). The CDR3 is 15 residues long. The germline gives CDR1 SGHTA, CDR2 FQGNSA. V dropped 1 base and J dropped 9 bases, with 16 bases sitting between them.

This clonotype was recorded a few times. This chain links TRBV11-2 with TRBJ1-1; 8 bases match TRBD1. J gave up 10 bases and V 1 base, and 17 bases lay outside the gene matches. This CDR3 has 17 residues. Germline CDR1 SGHAT, CDR2 FQNNGV. The CDR3 bases are TGTGCCAGCAGCTTAGGGGGAGAGGGCAGGGGGCAAATCCCAGCTTTCTTT. Its protein is CASSLGGEGRGQIPAFF. Full variable domain (missing parts from reference TRBV11-2 and TRBJ1-1): EAGVAQSPRYKIIEKRQSVAFWCNPISGHATLYWYQQILGQGPKLLIQFQNNGVVDDSQLPKDRFSAERLKGVDSTLKIQPAKLEDSAVYLCASSLGGEGRGQIPAFFGQGTRLTVV.

This clonotype was observed at least ten times. The V call is TRBV6-5, the J call TRBJ2-7, with 10 positions matching TRBD1. Looked up from germline, CDR1 is MNHEY and CDR2 is SVGAGI. This CDR3 has 16 amino acids. J gave up 4 bases and V 6 bases, and 12 bases lay outside the gene matches. The CDR3 reads CASRNIPGQGTYEQYF. DNA for the CDR3: TGTGCCAGCAGAAATATACCGGGACAGGGGACTTACGAGCAGTACTTC.

This clonotype was detected ten times or more. This chain uses TRBV14 with TRBJ2-4; tentatively, D is TRBD1 (6 bases). The germline V gene encodes CDR1 SGHDN and CDR2 FVKESK. Trimming took off 4 bases at V and 6 bases at J, with 16 bases between the two ends. This CDR3 has 15 residues. The CDR3 here is CASSREQGWRNIQYF. In nucleotides, the CDR3 is TGTGCCAGCAGCCGGGAACAGGGTTGGAGAAACATTCAGTACTTC.

There are many counts of this clonotype. This rearrangement joins TRBV30 to TRBJ2-5, with D hard to call. V was pared by 2 bases and J by 5 bases, with 12 bases between. The CDR3 covers 13 residues. Germline V gene lookup returns CDR1 GTSNPN and CDR2 SVGIG (reference sequence). This CDR3 reads CAWSRMIRETQYF. In DNA, the CDR3 is TGTGCCTGGAGTCGAATGATCAGGGAGACCCAGTACTTC. Based on the CDR3 plus reference TRBV30 and TRBJ2-5, the full variable domain is SQTIHQWPATLVQPVGSPLSLECTVEGTSNPNLYWYRQAAGRGLQLLFYSVGIGQISSEVPQNLSASRPQDRQFILSSKKLLLSDSGFYLCAWSRMIRETQYFGPGTRLLVL.

This clonotype has a count of ten or more. The chain combines TRBV20-1 with TRBJ2-7; possible D gene TRBD2, 6 bases. The CDR3 covers 15 residues. V gave up 6 bases and J gave up 0 bases, with 18 bases separating them. CDR1 is DFQATT, CDR2 SNEGSKA, per germline (reference sequence). The CDR3 DNA follows: TGCAGTGCCCCGCGTGGCGGGATGAGCTCCTACGAGCAGTACTTC. As protein: CSAPRGGMSSYEQYF.

This clonotype was observed at least ten times. The CDR3 here is CSARLEGGTGELFF. CDR3 bases: TGCAGTGCTAGATTGGAGGGAGGCACCGGGGAGCTGTTTTTT. The rearrangement links TRBV20-1 to TRBJ2-2; weak D call: TRBD2 (6 bases). V was clipped by 2 bases and J by 4 bases, with 11 bases between them. The CDR3 is 14 residues long. CDR1 is DFQATT and CDR2 is SNEGSKA in the germline V gene (reference sequence).

This clonotype was recorded many times. J is TRBJ1-5 and V is TRBV3-1; weak D call: TRBD1 (5 bases). Germline assignment: CDR1 LGHDT and CDR2 YNNKEL (reference sequence). Trimming removed 1 base from V and 3 bases from J, with 13 bases in between. The CDR3 runs to 16 residues. DNA for the CDR3: TGTGCCAGCAGCCAAGGGGGGAGTCTGGTCAATCAGCCCCAGCATTTT. This gives the protein CASSQGGSLVNQPQHF.

V and J are TRBV6-5 and TRBJ1-1; D uncertain. V was clipped by 4 bases and J by 3 bases, with 9 bases between them. The CDR3 is made up of 13 amino acids. Germline CDR1 reads MNHEY; CDR2 reads SVGAGI. The CDR3 region is CASSSFAHTEAFF. The CDR3 nucleotides are TGTGCCAGCAGTTCCTTCGCTCACACTGAAGCTTTCTTT.

This clonotype appeared many times. The chain joins TRBV6-5 to TRBJ2-5; TRBD1 is a possible D gene (6 bases). V was pared by 6 bases and J by 3 bases, with 20 bases between. The CDR3 has 16 amino acids. In germline, CDR1 is MNHEY, CDR2 SVGAGI. The CDR3 loop reads CASSQPDRWGKETQYF. In DNA form, the CDR3 reads TGTGCCAGCAGCCAACCTGACAGGTGGGGGAAAGAGACCCAGTACTTC.

The chain employs TRBV3-1 and TRBJ2-7; 8 nucleotides agree with TRBD2. This CDR3 is built from 14 residues. CDR1 is LGHDT, CDR2 YNNKEL, per germline (reference sequence). V shed 1 base, J shed 9 bases, and the junction held 8 bases outside the gene matches. DNA for the CDR3: TGTGCCAGCAGCCAAGCAGGTAGCGGGGCCCCGCAGTACTTC. Residues: CASSQAGSGAPQYF.

This clonotype has at least ten counts. The chain combines TRBV9 with TRBJ2-1; 7 nucleotides line up with TRBD2. Per the germline V gene, CDR1 is SGDLS and CDR2 is YYNGEE. The CDR3 consists of 14 residues. With 6 bases clipped from V and 7 bases from J, the junction kept 10 bases outside the gene matches. The CDR3 here is CASNLGGGVNEQFF. The CDR3 DNA follows: TGTGCCAGCAACCTTGGGGGGGGGGTAAATGAGCAGTTCTTC.

This clonotype was seen many times. J is TRBJ1-3 and V is TRBV2; 7 bases fit TRBD1. V lost 2 bases and J lost 5; bases outside the gene matches: 6. CDR1 and CDR2 from the germline V gene are SNHLY and FYNNEI. The CDR3 length is 15 residues. CDR3 sequence: CASSESRDSRNTIYF. CDR3 nucleotide sequence: TGTGCCAGCAGTGAATCCCGGGACAGCCGAAACACCATATATTTT.

This clonotype came up many times. V usage is TRBV5-1 and J usage is TRBJ1-1; no clear D. The CDR3 runs 15 residues. The germline CDR1 and CDR2 sequences are SGHRS and YFSETQ. Between the trimmed V and J ends, which lost 0 bases and 3 bases, there was a span of 12 bases. The CDR3, as DNA: TGCGCCAGCAGCTTGGGACGGAGCGAGTACACTGAAGCTTTCTTT. It codes for CASSLGRSEYTEAFF. Full variable domain (remainder filled in from reference TRBV5-1 and TRBJ1-1): KAGVTQTPRYLIKTRGQQVTLSCSPISGHRSVSWYQQTPGQGLQFLFEYFSETQRNKGNFPGRFSGRQFSNSRSEMNVSTLELGDSALYLCASSLGRSEYTEAFFGQGTRLTVV.